Each of the 13 T cell receptor beta chains below was sequenced from the same sample in a study of vaccination effects on CD4 cells after COVID-19 (dated by TCRdb to the early 2020s). Preparation of the library involved the immunoSEQ multiplex PCR assay. TCRdb limited this immuneACCESS table to in-frame rearrangements with V and J called. A share of clones is missing; checked studies link under half to unresolved V genes, and the rest is unexplained. The sample table shows roughly 33,000 clones, and approximately 72% are seen once. Around 7% of the sample is taken by the ten largest. Which antigens these TCRs recognize remains unknown. After approximately 11 days of culture, CD4+ T cells were isolated with the EasySep CD4+ T cell isolation kit. Convalescent patients had PCR-confirmed SARS-CoV-2 infection between March and December 2020, before Alpha, Beta and Delta variants emerged in the United States. Participants received two doses of either the BNT162b2 or the mRNA-1273 mRNA SARS-CoV-2 vaccine.

The sequenced sample was CD4+ T cells from PBMCs cultured without peptide, obtained after COVID-19 vaccination. Receptors were obtained from a human donor who had a prior SARS-CoV-2 infection.

V and J are TRBV7-2 and TRBJ2-5, with 7 bases aligning to TRBD2. The V segment lost 1 base and the J segment 5 bases; nucleotides outside the gene matches: 7. The CDR3 has 15 amino acids. Germline V gene sequence: CDR1 SGHTA, CDR2 FQGNSA. CDR3 nucleotide sequence: TGTGCCAGCAGCTTAGGCGGGAGTGTGCGGGAGACCCAGTACTTC. Translated, it gives CASSLGGSVRETQYF.

The V call is TRBV4-2, the J call TRBJ2-1, with 7 bases aligning to TRBD2. CDR3 length equals 15 residues. Losses at the gene ends were 1 base for V and 5 bases for J; bases not matched to a gene: 5. CDR1 and CDR2 (germline): LGHNA, YNFKEQ. CDR3 nucleotide sequence: TGTGCCAGCAGCCAAGTTCTAGCGGATAACAATGAGCAGTTCTTC. This translates into CASSQVLADNNEQFF.

This chain connects TRBV7-2 to TRBJ2-2; D is possibly TRBD1 (6 bases). Trimming stripped 5 bases from V and 6 bases from J, with 10 bases between. CDR3 length equals 13 residues. Germline CDR1 and CDR2: SGHTA and FQGNSA. In nucleotides, the CDR3 is TGTGCCAGCAGCCAGTACAGGGCCGGGGAGCTGTTTTTT. Protein sequence: CASSQYRAGELFF.

The chain recombines TRBV2 with TRBJ2-3; the match to TRBD2 covers 11 bases. The germline CDR1 and CDR2 sequences are SNHLY and FYNNEI. Germline trimming cut 3 bases from V and 14 bases from J; bases unmatched to any gene: 7. CDR3 length: 13 amino acids. The CDR3 DNA sequence: TGTGCCAGCAGTGACACTAGCGGGAGCCCCCCGTATTTT. It encodes CASSDTSGSPPYF.

This chain uses TRBV7-3 with TRBJ1-1; D ambiguous. Trimming shortened V by 4 bases and J by 0 bases, and 6 bases separated the two germline ends. The CDR3 is made up of 13 amino acids. The germline gives CDR1 SGHTA, CDR2 FQGTGA. The CDR3 region is CASSSRMNTEAFF. The CDR3 region has the DNA TGTGCCAGCAGCTCAAGGATGAACACTGAAGCTTTCTTT.

The chain uses TRBV21-1 and TRBJ2-5. TRBV21-1 is labeled a pseudogene. This CDR3 is built from 14 residues. The CDR3 DNA reads TGTGCCAGCAGCAAGTCCGGGGCCCAAGAGACCCAGTACTTC. As protein: CASSKSGAQETQYF.

The gene calls are TRBV5-4 and TRBJ1-5; 8 nucleotides align to TRBD1. Germline V lookup: CDR1 SGHNT, CDR2 YYREEE (reference sequence). This CDR3 has 15 residues. Trimming cost V 0 bases and J 5 bases; bases outside gene matches: 4. The CDR3 protein is CASSLEPGGHQPQHF. As DNA, the CDR3 is TGTGCCAGCAGCTTGGAACCAGGGGGCCATCAGCCCCAGCATTTT.

This chain connects TRBV7-2 to TRBJ1-4; 10 nucleotides match TRBD1. CDR3 size: 13 residues. Germline CDR1 SGHTA, CDR2 FQGNSA. J gave up 13 bases and V 7 bases, and 9 bases lay outside the gene matches. Here the CDR3 reads CASMPGQGQILFF. For the CDR3, the DNA is TGTGCCAGCATGCCGGGACAGGGGCAAATACTGTTTTTT. The full variable domain, rest sourced from reference TRBV7-2 and TRBJ1-4, is GAGVSQSPSNKVTEKGKDVELRCDPISGHTALYWYRQSLGQGLEFLIYFQGNSAPDKSGLPSDRFSAERTGGSVSTLTIQRTQQEDSAVYLCASMPGQGQILFFGSGTQLSVL.

CDR3 DNA: TGTGCCACCAGTGATAACCCACCTGACGAGTTGACTGAAGCTTTCTTT. It translates to CATSDNPPDELTEAFF. V is TRBV24-1 and J is TRBJ1-1, with D unresolved. CDR3 size: 16 residues. V was clipped by 3 bases and J by 5 bases, with 18 bases between them. Germline V CDR1 and CDR2: KGHDR, SFDVKD.

CDR3 in DNA: TGTGCCAGTAGCCGGAGGGAGTCAACCTACGAGCAGTACTTC. Protein product: CASSRRESTYEQYF. The chain is built from TRBV19 and TRBJ2-7, with D tentatively TRBD2 (6 bases). The germline gives CDR1 LNHDA, CDR2 SQIVND (reference sequence). V was clipped by 6 bases and J by 2 bases, with 14 bases between them. This CDR3 is 14 amino acids long.

V is TRBV7-2 and J is TRBJ1-5; D not certain. Trimming cost V 4 bases and J 2 bases, with 6 bases left between them. The germline CDR1 and CDR2 sequences are SGHTA and FQGNSA. This CDR3 comprises 13 residues. CDR3 amino acids: CASSSQGNQPQHF. The CDR3 DNA sequence: TGTGCCAGCAGCTCCCAAGGCAATCAGCCCCAGCATTTT.

The chain carries TRBV11-2 and TRBJ2-7; D is ambiguous. The V gene's germline CDR1 is SGHAT and CDR2 FQNNGV. The CDR3 sequence is 16 residues long. Trimming took 5 bases from V and 0 from J, leaving 17 bases between them. The DNA for the CDR3 is TGTGCCAGCAGCCCTAGAGGCTCCCCAAGCTCCTACGAGCAGTACTTC. This translates into CASSPRGSPSSYEQYF.

CDR3 bases: TGCGCCAGCAGCCGAGGCCTAGCGGGGGGCCCGAACACCGGGGAGCTGTTTTTT. As protein: CASSRGLAGGPNTGELFF. V gene TRBV5-1 combines with J gene TRBJ2-2; 11 bases map to TRBD2. Germline loops: CDR1 SGHRS, CDR2 YFSETQ. The J segment lost 0 bases and the V segment lost 4 bases, leaving 8 bases of the junction unmatched. The CDR3 runs to 18 residues.